The source of this T cell receptor (beta chain) is a study of Ad26.COV2.S vaccination and SARS-CoV-2 variants. With respect to this clone: Antigen unknown.

The germline CDR1 and CDR2 sequences are LGHDT and YNNKEL (reference sequence). V was shortened by 3 bases and J by 2 bases, with 14 bases between the two germline ends. CDR3 size: 15 residues. Repertoires were generated with immunoSEQ multiplex PCR, while TCRdb's copy carries only in-frame clones and drops some. The sample consists of around 370,000 clones, 92% of them appearing once. General observations from the study: There was reportedly substantial breadth in spike-specific CD8+ and CD4+ T cell responses after vaccination. Whether participants received vaccine or placebo, their non-spike TCR breadth was similar. Relative to placebo recipients, vaccine recipients exhibited elevated spike-specific TCR breadth.

Here the sequenced sample was peripheral blood, taken after recovery from COVID-19. The TCR comes from a human donor who had recovered from COVID-19. The chain uses TRBV3-1 (or the pseudogene TRBV3-2) and TRBJ2-7; D is undetermined. CDR3: CASSQTDLGAYEQYF. CDR3 coding DNA: TGTGCCAGCAGCCAGACGGATCTTGGAGCCTACGAGCAGTACTTC.